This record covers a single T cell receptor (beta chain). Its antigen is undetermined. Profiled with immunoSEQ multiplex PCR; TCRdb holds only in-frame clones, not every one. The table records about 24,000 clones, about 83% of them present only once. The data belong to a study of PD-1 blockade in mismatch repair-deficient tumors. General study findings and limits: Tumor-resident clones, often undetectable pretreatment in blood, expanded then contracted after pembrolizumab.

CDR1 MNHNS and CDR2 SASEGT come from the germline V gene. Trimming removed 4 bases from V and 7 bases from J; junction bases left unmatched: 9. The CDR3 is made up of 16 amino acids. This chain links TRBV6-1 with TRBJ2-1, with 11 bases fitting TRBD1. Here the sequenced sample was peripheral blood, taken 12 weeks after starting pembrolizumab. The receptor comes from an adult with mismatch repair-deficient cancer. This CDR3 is CASSVMDRGQWNEQFF. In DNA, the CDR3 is TGTGCCAGCAGTGTTATGGACAGGGGGCAGTGGAATGAGCAGTTCTTC.